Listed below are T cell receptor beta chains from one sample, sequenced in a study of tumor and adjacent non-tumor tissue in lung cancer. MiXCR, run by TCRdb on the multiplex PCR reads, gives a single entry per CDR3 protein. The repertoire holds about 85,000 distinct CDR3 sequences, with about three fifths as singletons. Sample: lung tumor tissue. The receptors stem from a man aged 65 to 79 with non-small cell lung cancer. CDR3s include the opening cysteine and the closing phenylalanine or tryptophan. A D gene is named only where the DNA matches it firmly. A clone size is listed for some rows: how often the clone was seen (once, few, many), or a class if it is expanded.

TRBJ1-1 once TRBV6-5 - TGTGCCAGCAACCGCACTGGCAGAACTGAAGCTTTCTTT CASNRTGRTEAFF
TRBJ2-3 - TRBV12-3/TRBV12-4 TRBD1 TGTGCCAGCAGTTCCCGGGACAGCAGCGCAGATACGGAGTATTTT CASSSRDSSADTEYF
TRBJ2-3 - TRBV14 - TGTGCCAGCAGCCAAGATCCCGGACGGAGATACGCAGTATTT CASSQDPGRRYAVF
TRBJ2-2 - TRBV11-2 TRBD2 TGTGTCAGCAGCTTAGCGACGGGGAGGGGTCCTAACACCGGGGACCTGTTTTTT CVSSLATGRGPNTGDLFF
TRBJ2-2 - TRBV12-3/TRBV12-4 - TGTGTCAGCAGTTTCGGCCGCCAAATGAAGACCGGGGAGCTGTCTTTT CVSSFGRQMKTGELSF
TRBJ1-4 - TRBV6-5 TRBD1 TGTGCCAGCAGTGAGGACAGGGGAAATGAAAAACTGTTTTTT CASSEDRGNEKLFF
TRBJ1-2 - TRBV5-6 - TGTGACAGCAGCTTCCGGACATGGGCGGATGGCTACACCTTC CDSSFRTWADGYTF
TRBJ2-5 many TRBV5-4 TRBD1 TGTGCCAGCAGCCACCACGTGACAGGGGGCGGGGGGGAGACCCAGTACTTC CASSHHVTGGGGETQYF
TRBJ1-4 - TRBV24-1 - TGTGTCACCAGTGATCAGTGGGGTGAAAAACTGTTTTTT CVTSDQWGEKLFF
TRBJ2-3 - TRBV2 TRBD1 TGTGCCAGCAGTGGGGGACAGGGAGGCCCAGATACGCAGTATTTT CASSGGQGGPDTQYF
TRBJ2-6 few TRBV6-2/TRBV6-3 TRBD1 TGTGCCAGCAGCCTGGACAGGTCTGGCTCTGGGGCCAACGTCCTGACTTTC CASSLDRSGSGANVLTF
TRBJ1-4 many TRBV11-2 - TGTGCCAGCAGCTTGGTCGGACAGATTGGTGAAAGACTGTTTTTT CASSLVGQIGERLFF
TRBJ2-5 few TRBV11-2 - TGTGTCAGCAGCTGGACCAGGACGGACCAAGAGACCCAGTACTTC CVSSWTRTDQETQYF
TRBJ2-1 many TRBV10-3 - TGTGCCATCAGTGAGCCAGGGAGTCTGGGGCATGAGCAGTTCTTC CAISEPGSLGHEQFF
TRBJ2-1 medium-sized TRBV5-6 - TGTGCCAGCAGCTTGAAGAGCCCAAAGCAGTTCTTC CASSLKSPKQFF
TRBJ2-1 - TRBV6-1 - TGTGCCAGCAGTGAGGCCGGGCCCTTTCCGTTCTTC CASSEAGPFPFF
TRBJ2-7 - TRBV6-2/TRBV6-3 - TGTGCCAGCAGTTTCAGCGGTACTGCCTACGAGCAGTACTTC CASSFSGTAYEQYF
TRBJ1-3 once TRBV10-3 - TGTGCCATCTCCGGGACCACGCTACCCATTCCTGGAAACACCATATATTTT CAISGTTLPIPGNTIYF
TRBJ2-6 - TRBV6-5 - TGTGCCAGCAACACGGACAGTGGGCTCTCCGGAGCCAACGTCCTGACTTTC CASNTDSGLSGANVLTF
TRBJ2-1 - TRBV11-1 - TGTGCCAGCAGCCTAACCTATCAGAAGTTCTTC CASSLTYQKFF
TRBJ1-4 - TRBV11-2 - TGTGCCAGCAGCAAACAGTGGGACCATTATGAAAAACTGTTTTTT CASSKQWDHYEKLFF
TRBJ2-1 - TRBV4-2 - TGTGCCAGCAGCCGAGATCGGGTTAAGGATGAACAGTTCTTC CASSRDRVKDEQFF
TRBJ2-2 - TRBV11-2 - TGTGATAGCAGCTTGTTCGTGGCCACGAGCACCGGGGAGTTGTTTTTT CDSSLFVATSTGELFF
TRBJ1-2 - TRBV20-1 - TGCAGTGCTAGGGCAGGGATCGTGAGCTATGGTTACACCTTC CSARAGIVSYGYTF
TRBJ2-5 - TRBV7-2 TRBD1 TGTGCCAGCAGCATGGACAGGGGAGAGACCCAGTACTTC CASSMDRGETQYF